A selection of T cell receptor beta chains follows, all from one sample in a study of cytomegalovirus exposure and HLA in healthy donors. Sequencing was performed with immunoSEQ multiplex PCR; in TCRdb, only in-frame clones are kept and a portion is missing. There are 110,000 or so clones in the sample; over 75% occur only once, and approximately 11% lies in the top ten. Sequencing was carried out using PBMCs. Receptors originate from a man aged 35-49 years in good health and CMV-seropositive. CDR3s include the opening cysteine and the closing phenylalanine or tryptophan. The D gene is left open where the match is weak. Clone size is not always given. Where it is, it says once, few, many or a class for expanded clones.

V: TRBV15; J: TRBJ1-1; D: .; size: .; CDR3: CATSRVQEMNTEAFF; DNA: TGTGCCACCAGCAGAGTTCAGGAAATGAACACTGAAGCTTTCTTT
V: TRBV4-3; J: TRBJ2-1; D: TRBD2; size: .; CDR3: CASSRGLAGGRQFF; DNA: TGCGCCAGCAGCCGGGGACTAGCGGGGGGAAGGCAGTTCTTC
V: TRBV15; J: TRBJ1-5; D: TRBD1; size: .; CDR3: CATSRGTVYSNQPQHF; DNA: TGTGCCACCAGCAGGGGGACAGTCTATAGCAATCAGCCCCAGCATTTT
V: TRBV7-2; J: TRBJ2-7; D: .; size: .; CDR3: CASRSSSEQYF; DNA: TGTGCCAGCAGATCTAGTAGCGAGCAGTACTTC
V: TRBV14; J: TRBJ1-1; D: TRBD1; size: .; CDR3: CASSKGQGIARPEAFF; DNA: TGTGCCAGCAGCAAGGGACAGGGGATCGCGAGGCCTGAAGCTTTCTTT
V: TRBV6-6; J: TRBJ2-7; D: .; size: .; CDR3: CASSTGDPRFLYEQYF; DNA: TGTGCCAGCAGTACGGGGGACCCGCGGTTCCTCTACGAGCAGTACTTC
V: TRBV28; J: TRBJ2-1; D: .; size: once; CDR3: CASRGPGGSYNEQFF; DNA: TGTGCCAGCAGAGGGCCAGGGGGGTCCTACAATGAGCAGTTCTTC
V: TRBV27; J: TRBJ2-5; D: TRBD2; size: .; CDR3: CASSLSSLAGALETQYF; DNA: TGTGCCAGCAGTTTATCGAGTCTAGCGGGGGCCCTGGAGACCCAGTACTTC
V: TRBV5-1; J: TRBJ2-3; D: .; size: .; CDR3: CASSLGSQTDTQYF; DNA: TGCGCCAGCAGCTTGGGCTCCCAGACAGATACGCAGTATTTT
V: TRBV7-2; J: TRBJ2-4; D: .; size: .; CDR3: CASSLITRDIQYF; DNA: TGTGCCAGCAGCTTAATCACCAGGGACATTCAGTACTTC
V: TRBV30; J: TRBJ1-5; D: .; size: .; CDR3: CAWSPEYSNQPQHF; DNA: TGTGCCTGGAGTCCCGAGTATAGCAATCAGCCCCAGCATTTT
V: TRBV28; J: TRBJ1-2; D: .; size: .; CDR3: CAGGRGGYGYTF; DNA: TGTGCCGGGGGTCGAGGGGGATATGGCTACACCTTC
V: TRBV7-2; J: TRBJ1-3; D: .; size: .; CDR3: CASSLGWGGNTIYF; DNA: TGTGCCAGCAGCTTAGGGTGGGGCGGAAACACCATATATTTT
V: TRBV28; J: TRBJ1-1; D: .; size: .; CDR3: CASSPLHRRIDTEAFF; DNA: TGTGCCAGCAGTCCCCTGCACAGGAGAATTGACACTGAAGCTTTCTTT
V: TRBV18; J: TRBJ2-2; D: TRBD1; size: few; CDR3: CASSPRSQGQGNTGELFF; DNA: TGTGCCAGCTCACCCCGATCTCAAGGACAGGGGAACACCGGGGAGCTGTTTTTT
V: TRBV4-3; J: TRBJ1-2; D: .; size: .; CDR3: CASSLSRTWDYGYTF; DNA: TGCGCCAGCAGCCTCTCCCGGACATGGGACTATGGCTACACCTTC
V: TRBV5-1; J: TRBJ2-2; D: TRBD1; size: .; CDR3: CASSLTGVNTGELFF; DNA: TGCGCCAGCAGCTTGACAGGGGTGAACACCGGGGAGCTGTTTTTT
V: TRBV7-8; J: TRBJ2-7; D: TRBD1; size: .; CDR3: CASSNTKTGQQYEQYF; DNA: TGTGCCAGCAGCAATACCAAAACGGGACAGCAGTACGAGCAGTACTTC
V: TRBV28; J: TRBJ2-7; D: TRBD1; size: few; CDR3: CASSEDRSSRQYF; DNA: TGTGCCAGCAGTGAGGACAGGTCCAGCCGGCAGTACTTC
V: TRBV19; J: TRBJ2-1; D: .; size: .; CDR3: CASSSRTAPSSYNEQFF; DNA: TGTGCCAGTAGTTCCCGGACAGCGCCGAGCTCCTACAATGAGCAGTTCTTC
V: TRBV28; J: TRBJ1-6; D: .; size: .; CDR3: CASSLVGDNSPLHF; DNA: TGTGCCAGCAGTTTGGTCGGGGATAATTCACCCCTCCACTTT
V: TRBV5-8; J: TRBJ2-7; D: .; size: .; CDR3: CASSLGREYEQYF; DNA: TGTGCCAGCAGCTTGGGTAGAGAATACGAGCAGTACTTC
V: TRBV14; J: TRBJ2-5; D: .; size: few; CDR3: CASSQGFQGGSGETQYF; DNA: TGTGCCAGCAGCCAAGGATTCCAGGGGGGCTCCGGGGAGACCCAGTACTTC
V: TRBV6-5; J: TRBJ1-1; D: TRBD1; size: once; CDR3: CASRSTGDESTEAFF; DNA: TGTGCCAGCAGATCGACAGGGGACGAGAGCACTGAAGCTTTCTTT
V: TRBV6-1; J: TRBJ1-6; D: .; size: .; CDR3: CASSELGRSHSPLHF; DNA: TGTGCCAGCAGTGAGTTGGGCCGCTCCCATTCACCCCTCCACTTT
V: TRBV11-2; J: TRBJ2-5; D: .; size: .; CDR3: CASSTDQETQYF; DNA: TGTGCCAGCAGCACAGACCAAGAGACCCAGTACTTC
V: TRBV19; J: TRBJ1-4; D: .; size: .; CDR3: CASSTTGIGANEKLFF; DNA: TGTGCCAGTAGCACGACCGGGATCGGTGCTAATGAAAAACTGTTTTTT
V: TRBV27; J: TRBJ1-6; D: TRBD1; size: once; CDR3: CASSLTGVDDSPLHF; DNA: TGTGCCAGCAGTTTGACAGGGGTCGATGATTCACCCCTCCACTTT
V: TRBV5-1; J: TRBJ2-3; D: .; size: .; CDR3: CASSLTVLVSDTQYF; DNA: TGTGCCAGCAGCTTAACCGTACTGGTTTCGGATACGCAGTATTTT
V: TRBV9; J: TRBJ2-5; D: .; size: .; CDR3: CASSVGPSSETQYF; DNA: TGTGCCAGCAGCGTAGGCCCTAGCTCGGAGACCCAGTACTTC
V: TRBV7-2; J: TRBJ1-6; D: .; size: .; CDR3: CASSPLFNSPLHF; DNA: TGTGCCAGCAGCCCCCTTTTTAATTCACCCCTCCACTTT